The next 15 T cell receptor beta chains were all read from a single sample in a study of regulatory T cells in long-lasting Graves disease. Time point: newly diagnosed GD, antithyroid drugs for less than 3 months. The authors made the TCR library using RNA they extracted from PBMCs. Through Arm-PCR of CDR3 regions and iRepertoire HTBI primers, TCR beta libraries were built. TCRdb reprocessed the multiplex PCR reads via MiXCR and lists one record per CDR3 protein. This table holds 400,000 to 500,000 distinct CDR3 sequences, 15% found once. The same sample was also used in a study of T cells in Graves' hyperthyroidism and ophthalmopathy.

The specimen was peripheral blood mononuclear cells (PBMCs), collected at new diagnosis, from a patient treated with antithyroid drugs. The receptors stem from a woman aged 25 to 39 with Graves disease.

Regarding this clonotype: With only one base between it and a far larger clone, this is likely a read error. The chain carries TRBV12-3 or TRBV12-4 and TRBJ2-1, with D possibly TRBD2 on 6 matching bases. CDR3 length equals 14 residues. Trimming removed 5 bases from V and 10 bases from J, with 18 bases in between. The CDR3 here is CASSPLEGSYEQFF. The CDR3 DNA sequence: TGTGCCAGCAGTCCCCTGGAGGGTTCGTACGAGCAGTTCTTC.

In regard to this clonotype: It may be a read error: a sequence one base away is much more abundant. The V call is TRBV7-3, the J call TRBJ1-2; D unresolved. This CDR3 region has 13 residues. Germline V lookup: CDR1 SGHTA, CDR2 FQGTGA. CDR3 amino acids: CASSPQINYDYTF. In DNA, the CDR3 is TGTGCCAGCAGCCCCCAGATTAACTATGACTACACCTTC.

With regard to this clonotype: Given a much more abundant clone one base away, this may be a read error. It is likely a read error, because the conserved phenylalanine at the end of the CDR3 is missing. The chain links TRBV28 to TRBJ2-7; D tentatively reads TRBD1 or TRBD2 (5 bases each). V was clipped by 3 bases and J by 5 bases, with 11 bases between them. Germline CDR1 and CDR2: MDHEN and SYDVKM. The CDR3 sequence is 13 residues long. CDR3 DNA sequence: TGTGCCAGCAGTTTGTTCCGAGGGGACGAGCAGTACCTC. It codes for CASSLFRGDEQYL.

The genes are TRBV5-1 and TRBJ1-5, with TRBD1 identical over 9 bases. This CDR3 is built from 15 residues. Germline V lookup: CDR1 SGHRS, CDR2 YFSETQ. After removal of 4 bases from V and 6 bases from J, the junction contained 8 bases not matched to a gene. Here the CDR3 reads CASSPGTGMSQPQHF. The DNA of the CDR3 is TGCGCCAGCAGCCCCGGGACAGGGATGAGTCAGCCCCAGCATTTT.

This clonotype was seen at least ten times. The V and J genes are TRBV12-3 or TRBV12-4 and TRBJ1-1; D remains ambiguous. The length of the CDR3 is 13 residues. V lost 1 base, J lost 4 bases, and 7 bases lay in between. The CDR3 spells CASSLEWSTEAFF. The CDR3, as DNA: TGTGCCAGCAGTTTAGAGTGGTCCACTGAAGCTTTCTTT.

The rearrangement uses TRBV5-6 and TRBJ1-1; D is unclear. Germline lookup yields CDR1 SGHDT and CDR2 YYEEEE. This CDR3 is 13 amino acids long. With 4 bases removed from V and 3 bases from J, the gap between germline ends came to 10 bases. The CDR3 sequence: CASSLGRYTEAFF. The CDR3 DNA follows: TGTGCCAGCAGCCTTGGACGGTACACTGAAGCTTTCTTT.

The genes are TRBV20-1 and TRBJ2-1; 9 positions agree with TRBD2. Germline values: CDR1 DFQATT, CDR2 SNEGSKA (reference sequence). V dropped 6 bases and J dropped 3; count of bases not matched to a gene: 3. The CDR3 spans 13 residues. CDR3: CSAGLASYNEQFF. CDR3 in DNA: TGCAGTGCCGGACTAGCGAGCTACAATGAGCAGTTCTTC.

The sample holds many counts of this clonotype. The rearrangement links TRBV12-5 to TRBJ2-1; TRBD1 is a possible D gene (6 bases). The CDR3 is 14 residues long. Germline V lookup: CDR1 LGHNT, CDR2 FRNRAP. V dropped 8 bases and J dropped 5 bases, with 16 bases sitting between them. The CDR3, as DNA: TGTGCTAGTTATACAGGGAACTGGGACAATGAGCAGTTCTTC. It translates to CASYTGNWDNEQFF.

This clonotype has a count of ten or more. The genes are TRBV20-1 and TRBJ1-5; D is unresolved. The CDR3 loop spans 17 amino acids. Trimming cost V 5 bases and J 2 bases, with 22 bases left between them. CDR1 and CDR2 from the germline V gene are DFQATT and SNEGSKA (reference sequence). The CDR3 loop reads CSARDISVRGGNQPQHF. The CDR3 DNA sequence: TGCAGTGCTCGTGATATCTCGGTGCGTGGGGGCAATCAGCCCCAGCATTTT.

The rearrangement joins TRBV3-1 to TRBJ1-2; D remains ambiguous. This CDR3 comprises 15 residues. V lost 5 bases and J lost 3, with 16 bases in between. Germline-derived CDR1 and CDR2 are LGHDT and YNNKEL (reference sequence). The DNA of the CDR3 is TGTGCCAGCAGCTCCCCTGCCGGTGGGTACTATGGCTACACCTTC. Its translation: CASSSPAGGYYGYTF.

This clonotype was observed a few times. The chain has TRBV19 and TRBJ1-1; TRBD1 aligns across 7 bases. The CDR3 sequence is 15 residues long. V was clipped by 4 bases and J by 5 bases; unmatched bases: 10. Germline V gene sequence: CDR1 LNHDA, CDR2 SQIVND (reference sequence). CDR3 nucleotide sequence: TGTGCCAGTAGTAAGGCGTCGACAGGGACTACTGAAGCTTTCTTT. It is translated as CASSKASTGTTEAFF.

This clonotype was seen at least ten times. This chain joins TRBV24-1 and TRBJ2-1; 10 bases fit TRBD2. J lost 6 bases, V lost 6 bases, and 4 bases had no gene match. The CDR3 has 14 amino acids. Germline CDR1 reads KGHDR; CDR2 reads SFDVKD. The CDR3: CATSSAGGRNEQFF. DNA for the CDR3: TGTGCCACCAGTTCAGCGGGAGGGCGCAATGAGCAGTTCTTC.

CDR3 sequence: CASSADSGGELFF. CDR3 DNA sequence: TGTGCCAGCAGCGCAGACAGCGGCGGGGAGCTGTTTTTT. The chain employs TRBV7-2 and TRBJ2-2; D is tentatively TRBD1 or TRBD2 (5 bases each). The V gene lost 5 bases and the J gene lost 7 bases, with 11 bases spanning the gap. The CDR3 spans 13 residues. Per the germline V gene, CDR1 is SGHTA and CDR2 is FQGNSA. Looking up the rest from reference TRBV7-2 and TRBJ2-2 gives the full variable domain: GAGVSQSPSNKVTEKGKDVELRCDPISGHTALYWYRQSLGQGLEFLIYFQGNSAPDKSGLPSDRFSAERTGGSVSTLTIQRTQQEDSAVYLCASSADSGGELFFGEGSRLTVL.

This clonotype came up a few times. A read error may explain this, as a much larger clone is one base away. CDR3 amino acids: CAWRKEGSFYYGHTF. The CDR3 DNA is TGTGCCTGGAGAAAGGAAGGGTCCTTTTACTATGGCCACACCTTC. The chain joins TRBV30 to TRBJ1-2; D is ambiguous. This CDR3 region has 15 residues. Per the germline V gene, CDR1 is GTSNPN and CDR2 is SVGIG (reference sequence).

In its sample, this clonotype was seen many times. The chain employs TRBV18 and TRBJ2-7; D not certain. The CDR3 spans 15 residues. Germline values: CDR1 KGHSH, CDR2 LQKENI. The V and J ends lost 4 bases and 7 bases respectively, with 20 bases between them. The CDR3 DNA sequence: TGTGCCAGCTCACGAGGTATCGCTGAAGTCGAAGAGCAGTACTTC. It is translated as CASSRGIAEVEEQYF.